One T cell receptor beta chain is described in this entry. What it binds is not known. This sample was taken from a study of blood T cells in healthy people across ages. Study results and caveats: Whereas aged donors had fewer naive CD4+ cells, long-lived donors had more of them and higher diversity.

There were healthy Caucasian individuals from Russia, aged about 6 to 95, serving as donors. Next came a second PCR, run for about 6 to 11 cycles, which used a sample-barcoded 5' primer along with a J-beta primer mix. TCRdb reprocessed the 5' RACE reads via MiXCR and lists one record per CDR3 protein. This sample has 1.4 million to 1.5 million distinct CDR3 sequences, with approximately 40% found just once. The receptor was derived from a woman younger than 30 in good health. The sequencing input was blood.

As DNA, the CDR3 is TGTGCCAGCAAACAGGGTCTCTACGAGCAGTACTTC. It translates to CASKQGLYEQYF. The chain uses TRBV2 and TRBJ2-7; D possibly corresponds to TRBD1 (6 bases). V lost 7 bases to trimming and J lost 3 bases, with 10 bases between them. The CDR3 loop spans 12 amino acids. Germline V gene lookup returns CDR1 SNHLY and CDR2 FYNNEI.